The 8 T cell receptor beta chains in this list originate from one sample, sequenced in a study of graft-versus-host responses after intestinal transplantation (dated by TCRdb to about 2021). Reading the label with the study, this specimen's time point is: cells obtained before transplantation from donor or recipient. Their antigen targets remain unknown. The library was generated by the immunoSEQ multiplex PCR assay. What TCRdb holds here is the immuneACCESS table cut down to in-frame rearrangements. Part of the clones is not present; checked against another copy, under half of the missing clones reflect an unresolved V gene, and the others are unexplained. This sample has around 50,000 clones in its table, and approximately 84% of those were observed once. In total, the top ten clones hold over 0.4% of the sample. Specimen: unstimulated CD4+ T cells sorted from spleen or lymph node cells, collected before transplant. The source is a human donor who was the organ donor for an intestinal transplant.

V is TRBV6-1 and J is TRBJ2-3; D may be TRBD2 (5 bases). This CDR3 contains 15 residues. The V end lost 2 bases, the J end lost 0 bases, and 9 bases lay between the germline ends. The germline V gene encodes CDR1 MNHNS and CDR2 SASEGT. The CDR3 region has the DNA TGTGCCAGCAGTGAAATTAGGACTAGCACAGATACGCAGTATTTT. As protein: CASSEIRTSTDTQYF.

This sequence joins TRBV7-2 and TRBJ2-5; 8 nucleotides agree with TRBD1. This CDR3 region has 13 residues. V shed 5 bases and J 4 bases; nucleotides not matched to a gene: 3. CDR1 and CDR2 (germline): SGHTA, FQGNSA. CDR3 protein: CASSSRGRETQYF. CDR3 bases: TGTGCCAGCAGCAGCAGGGGGCGAGAGACCCAGTACTTC.

The rearrangement uses TRBV11-2 and TRBJ2-1, with 9 nucleotides matching TRBD1. The CDR3 has 14 residues. Trimming took 7 bases from V and 5 from J; bases not matched to a gene: 6. From germline, CDR1 is SGHAT and CDR2 FQNNGV. The CDR3 region is CASNGDRVHNEQFF. CDR3 in DNA: TGTGCCAGCAACGGGGACAGGGTCCACAATGAGCAGTTCTTC.

This clone was seen a single time. The V call is TRBV7-6, the J call TRBJ2-5; D is ambiguous. V was cut by 5 bases and J by 2 bases, with 9 bases left in between. Germline CDR1 reads SGHVS; CDR2 reads FNYEAQ. The CDR3 has 13 residues. The CDR3 sequence: CASSAGPQETQYF. The CDR3 DNA reads as TGTGCCAGCAGCGCAGGACCGCAAGAGACCCAGTACTTC.

The CDR3 nucleotides read TGTGCCAGCAGTTACACCCACCTTACCTACGAGCAGTACTTC. Translation: CASSYTHLTYEQYF. The gene calls are TRBV6-5 and TRBJ2-7; D uncertain. Germline-derived CDR1 and CDR2 are MNHEY and SVGAGI. The CDR3 covers 14 residues. The V end lost 2 bases, the J end lost 2 bases, and 10 bases lay between the germline ends.

The V and J genes are TRBV13 and TRBJ2-6, with no clear D. CDR3 length: 15 amino acids. Germline-derived CDR1 and CDR2 are PRHDT and FYEKMQ (reference sequence). V was shortened by 2 bases and J by 3 bases, with 8 bases between the two germline ends. The CDR3 DNA reads TGTGCCAGCAGCTTACGTCAAGGTGGGGCCAACGTCCTGACTTTC. Its protein is CASSLRQGGANVLTF.

The chain employs TRBV9 and TRBJ2-2, with 14 positions matching TRBD2. CDR1 is SGDLS, CDR2 YYNGEE, per germline. CDR3 size: 19 residues. V lost 3 bases and J lost 0; bases outside the gene matches: 7. The CDR3 loop reads CASSALGLAGGPNTGELFF. Written as DNA, the CDR3 is TGTGCCAGCAGCGCCCTAGGACTAGCGGGGGGACCGAACACCGGGGAGCTGTTTTTT.

This clone was found a few times. V is TRBV7-8 and J is TRBJ2-6; 8 nucleotides line up with TRBD1. J lost 4 bases, V lost 4 bases, and 3 bases had no gene match. Germline CDR1 reads SGHVS; CDR2 reads FQNEAQ. The length of the CDR3 is 15 residues. CDR3 sequence reads: CASSSQGAGANVLTF. The CDR3 coding sequence is TGTGCCAGCAGCTCCCAGGGGGCCGGGGCCAACGTCCTGACTTTC.